This record looks at one T cell receptor beta chain sequence and its context. This sample was taken from a study of blood T cell repertoires in COVID-19. Study-wide background: Samples representing acute and convalescent COVID-19 were sourced from the United States, Italy and Spain. Sample material is recorded as cDNA or gDNA derived from T cells, B-cell-depleted T cells, or PBMCs.

Measured with immunoSEQ multiplex PCR; TCRdb has only the in-frame clones, and not every one. The sample shows about 250,000 clones, just over 85% of them seen only once. Trimming removed 0 bases from V and 3 bases from J, with 9 bases in between. The CDR3 has 14 amino acids. Looked up from germline, CDR1 is MGHRA and CDR2 is YSYEKL. The TCR sequence derives from an older man with acute or convalescent COVID-19. The sample was peripheral blood. The chain has TRBV4-1 and TRBJ2-7, with D perhaps TRBD2 (5 bases). CDR3 protein: CASSQDPGIYEQYF. DNA of the CDR3: TGCGCCAGCAGCCAAGATCCCGGGATCTACGAGCAGTACTTC.